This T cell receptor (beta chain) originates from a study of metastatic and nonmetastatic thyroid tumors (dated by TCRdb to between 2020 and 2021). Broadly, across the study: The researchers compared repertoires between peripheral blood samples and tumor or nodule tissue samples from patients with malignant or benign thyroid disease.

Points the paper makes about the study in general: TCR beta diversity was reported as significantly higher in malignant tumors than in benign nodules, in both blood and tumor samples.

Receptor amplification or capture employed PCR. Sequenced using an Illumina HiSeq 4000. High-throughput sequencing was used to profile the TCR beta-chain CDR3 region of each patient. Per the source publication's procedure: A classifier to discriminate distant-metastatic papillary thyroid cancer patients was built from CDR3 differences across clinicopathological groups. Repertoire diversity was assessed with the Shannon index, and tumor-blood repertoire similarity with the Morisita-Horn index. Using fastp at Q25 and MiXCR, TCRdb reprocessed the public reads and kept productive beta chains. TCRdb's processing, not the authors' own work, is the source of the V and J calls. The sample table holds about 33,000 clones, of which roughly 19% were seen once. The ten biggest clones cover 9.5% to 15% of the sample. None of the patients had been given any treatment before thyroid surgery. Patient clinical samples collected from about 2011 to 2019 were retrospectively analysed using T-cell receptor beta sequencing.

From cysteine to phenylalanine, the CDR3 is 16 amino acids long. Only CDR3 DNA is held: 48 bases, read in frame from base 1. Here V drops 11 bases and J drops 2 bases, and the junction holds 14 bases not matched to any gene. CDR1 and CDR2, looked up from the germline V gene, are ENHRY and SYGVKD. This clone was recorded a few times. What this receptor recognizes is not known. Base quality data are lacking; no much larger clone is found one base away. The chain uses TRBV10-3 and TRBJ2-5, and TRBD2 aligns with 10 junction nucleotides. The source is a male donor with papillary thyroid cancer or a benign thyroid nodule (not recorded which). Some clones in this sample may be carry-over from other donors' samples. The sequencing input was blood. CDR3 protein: CAPIGTSERVQETQYF. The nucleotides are TGTGCCCCCATTGGGACTAGCGAGAGGGTTCAAGAGACCCAGTACTTC.